The entry below gives a single T cell receptor (beta chain) sequence along with its context. These data come from a study of cytomegalovirus exposure and HLA in healthy donors. In the study overall: The 95 to 150 validation repertoires used the same platform as the 500 to 700 first-cohort repertoires, a later analysis reported.

TCRdb keeps only in-frame clones here, not all; method: immunoSEQ multiplex PCR. The table records roughly 250,000 clones, 85% to 90% of them present only once. V gave up 5 bases and J gave up 4 bases; unmatched junction bases: 10. Germline-derived CDR1 and CDR2 are SGDLS and YYNGEE. The CDR3 covers 16 residues. Sequencing used PBMCs. The chain combines TRBV9 with TRBJ2-1; 9 positions match TRBD1. The clonotype was recovered from a woman aged 18 to 35 in good health and CMV-seronegative. The CDR3 spells CASSHNRDRAYNEQFF. CDR3 sequence (DNA): TGTGCCAGCAGTCATAACCGGGACAGGGCATACAATGAGCAGTTCTTC.